This T cell receptor beta chain was retrieved from a study of shared clonotypes between healthy human individuals. In the study overall: Researchers drew samples from two women and a few men aged 18 to 49. CD4 naive and memory got three plates each, CD8 naive two, CD8 memory one.

Method: immunoSEQ multiplex PCR; TCRdb's copy keeps in-frame clones and lacks some. The sample shows a few million clones, around 90% of them seen only once. Study results and limitations: Clonotype sharing among the donors was expected to vary with sequencing depth.

Donors included only healthy HIV-negative adults lacking recent acute infections or vaccinations. Trimming took off 2 bases at V and 6 bases at J, with 18 bases between the two ends. The length of the CDR3 is 16 residues. Germline V gene lookup returns CDR1 MNHNS and CDR2 SASEGT. Regarding this clone: Its target is unknown.

The sequence was collected from a man aged 18 to 35 in good health. Some clones in this sample may be carry-over from other donors' samples. The V gene is TRBV6-1, the J gene TRBJ2-3, with a tentative D call TRBD2 (5 bases). Material for sequencing was naive CD4+ T cells from PBMCs. Described subset: CD45RA+ positively selected. The CDR3 nucleotides read TGTGCCAGCAGTGAATGGACGAGCGGACCTTTGGATACGCAGTATTTT. It encodes CASSEWTSGPLDTQYF.